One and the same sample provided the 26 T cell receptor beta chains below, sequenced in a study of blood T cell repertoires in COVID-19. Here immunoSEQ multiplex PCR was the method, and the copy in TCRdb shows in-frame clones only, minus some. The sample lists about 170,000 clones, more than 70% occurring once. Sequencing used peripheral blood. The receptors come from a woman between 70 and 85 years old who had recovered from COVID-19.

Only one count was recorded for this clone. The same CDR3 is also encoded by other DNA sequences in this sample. Here the CDR3 reads CASSLGGSGADTQYF. The CDR3 coding sequence is TGCGCCAGCAGCTTGGGCGGGAGCGGGGCAGATACGCAGTATTTT. This rearrangement joins TRBV5-1 to TRBJ2-3; 7 bases line up with TRBD2. Trimming removed 0 bases from V and 4 bases from J; junction bases left unmatched: 5. Germline V gene lookup returns CDR1 SGHRS and CDR2 YFSETQ. CDR3 length: 15 amino acids.

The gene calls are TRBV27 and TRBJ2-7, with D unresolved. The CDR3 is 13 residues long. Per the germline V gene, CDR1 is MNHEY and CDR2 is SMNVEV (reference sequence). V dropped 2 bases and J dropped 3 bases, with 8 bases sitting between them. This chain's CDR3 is CASSLDHYYEQYF. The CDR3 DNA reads TGTGCCAGCAGTTTAGACCACTACTACGAGCAGTACTTC.

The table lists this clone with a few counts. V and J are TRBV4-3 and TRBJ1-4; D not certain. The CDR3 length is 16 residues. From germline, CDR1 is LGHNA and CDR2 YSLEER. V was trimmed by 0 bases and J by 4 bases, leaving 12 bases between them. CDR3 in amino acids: CASSQDSAGGNEKLFF. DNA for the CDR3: TGCGCCAGCAGCCAAGATTCGGCCGGCGGTAATGAAAAACTGTTTTTT.

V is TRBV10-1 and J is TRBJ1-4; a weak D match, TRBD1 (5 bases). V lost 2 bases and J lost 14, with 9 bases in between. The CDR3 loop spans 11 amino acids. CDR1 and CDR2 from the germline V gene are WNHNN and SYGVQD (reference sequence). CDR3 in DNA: TGCGCCAGCAGTGAGAGGGGCCGGCTGTTTTTT. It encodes CASSERGRLFF.

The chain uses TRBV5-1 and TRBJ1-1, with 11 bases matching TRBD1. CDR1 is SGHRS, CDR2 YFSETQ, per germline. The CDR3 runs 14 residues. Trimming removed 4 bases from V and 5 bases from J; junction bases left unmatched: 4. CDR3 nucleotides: TGCGCCAGCAGCCGCCGGGACAGGGGGACTGAAGCTTTCTTT. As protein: CASSRRDRGTEAFF.

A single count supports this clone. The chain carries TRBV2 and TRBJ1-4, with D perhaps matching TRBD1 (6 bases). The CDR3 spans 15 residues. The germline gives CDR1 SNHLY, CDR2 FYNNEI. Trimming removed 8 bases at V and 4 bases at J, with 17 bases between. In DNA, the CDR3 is TGTGCCAGCTGTGGGCCGGGGGGCTATAATGAAAAACTGTTTTTT. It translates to CASCGPGGYNEKLFF.

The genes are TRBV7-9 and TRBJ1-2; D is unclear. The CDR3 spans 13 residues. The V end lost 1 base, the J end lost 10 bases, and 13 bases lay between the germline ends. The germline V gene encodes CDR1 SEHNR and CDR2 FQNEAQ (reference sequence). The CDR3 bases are TGTGCCAGCAGCTTAGTATTTGGGAGCGACTACACCTTC. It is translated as CASSLVFGSDYTF.

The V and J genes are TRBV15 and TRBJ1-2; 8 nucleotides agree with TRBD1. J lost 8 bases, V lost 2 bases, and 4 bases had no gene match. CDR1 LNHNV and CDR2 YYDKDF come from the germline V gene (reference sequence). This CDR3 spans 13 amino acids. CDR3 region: CATSRTTGVGYTF. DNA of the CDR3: TGTGCCACCAGCAGAACGACAGGGGTGGGCTACACCTTC.

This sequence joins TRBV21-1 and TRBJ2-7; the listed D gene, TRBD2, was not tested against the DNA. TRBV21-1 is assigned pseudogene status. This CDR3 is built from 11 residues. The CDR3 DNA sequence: TGTGCCAGCAGCCTTAGCTACGAGCAGTACTTC. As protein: CASSLSYEQYF.

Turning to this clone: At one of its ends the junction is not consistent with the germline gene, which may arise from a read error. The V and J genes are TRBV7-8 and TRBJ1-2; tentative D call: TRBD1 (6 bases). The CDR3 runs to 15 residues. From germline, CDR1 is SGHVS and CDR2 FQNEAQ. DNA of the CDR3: TGTGCCAGCAGCCCGGCGGGGGGGCGTGAGACTACCATTTCCTTC. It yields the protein CASSPAGGRETTISF.

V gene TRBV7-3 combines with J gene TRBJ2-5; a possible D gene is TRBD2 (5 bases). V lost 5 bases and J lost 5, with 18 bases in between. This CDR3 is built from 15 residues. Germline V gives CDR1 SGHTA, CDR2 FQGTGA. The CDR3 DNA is TGTGCCAGCAGCCCCGGCGGAGGCGCTTGGGAGACCCAGTACTTC. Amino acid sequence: CASSPGGGAWETQYF.

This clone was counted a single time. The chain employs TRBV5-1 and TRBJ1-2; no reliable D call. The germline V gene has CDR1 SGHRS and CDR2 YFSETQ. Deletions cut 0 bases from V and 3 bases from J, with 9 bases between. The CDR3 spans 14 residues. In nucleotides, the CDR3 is TGCGCCAGCAGCTTGGGGGCAGCCGACTATGGCTACACCTTC. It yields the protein CASSLGAADYGYTF.

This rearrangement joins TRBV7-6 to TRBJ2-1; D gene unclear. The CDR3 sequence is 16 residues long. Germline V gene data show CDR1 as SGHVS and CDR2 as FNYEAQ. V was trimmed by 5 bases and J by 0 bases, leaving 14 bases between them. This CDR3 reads CASSPLLTGSYNEQFF. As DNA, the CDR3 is TGTGCCAGCAGCCCCTTACTAACCGGCTCCTACAATGAGCAGTTCTTC.

CDR3 loop: CASSEGGSYTF. CDR3 in DNA: TGTGCCAGCAGTGAGGGGGGAAGCTACACCTTC. V and J are TRBV2 and TRBJ1-2; D possibly corresponds to TRBD1 (5 bases). The CDR3 consists of 11 residues. Germline lookup yields CDR1 SNHLY and CDR2 FYNNEI. Trimming cost V 3 bases and J 9 bases, with 8 bases left between them. Filled out from reference TRBV2 and TRBJ1-2, the complete variable domain reads EPEVTQTPSHQVTQMGQEVILRCVPISNHLYFYWYRQILGQKVEFLVSFYNNEISEKSEIFDDQFSVERPDGSNFTLKIRSTKLEDSAMYFCASSEGGSYTFGSGTRLTVV.

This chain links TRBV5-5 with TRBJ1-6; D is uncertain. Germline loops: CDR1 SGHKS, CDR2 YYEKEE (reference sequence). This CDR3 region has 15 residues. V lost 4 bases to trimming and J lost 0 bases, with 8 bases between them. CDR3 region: CASSPLSSYNSPLHF. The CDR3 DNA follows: TGTGCCAGCAGCCCCCTTAGCTCCTATAATTCACCCCTCCACTTT.

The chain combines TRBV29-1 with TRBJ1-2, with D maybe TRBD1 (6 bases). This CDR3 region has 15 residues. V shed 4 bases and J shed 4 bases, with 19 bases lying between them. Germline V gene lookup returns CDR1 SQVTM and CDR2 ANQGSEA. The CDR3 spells CSVARGGGQTYGYTF. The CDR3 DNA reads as TGCAGCGTTGCGCGGGGGGGTGGACAGACCTATGGCTACACCTTC.

This CDR3 is CASGRDHSYNEQFF. CDR3 in DNA: TGTGCCAGCGGGAGGGACCACTCCTACAATGAGCAGTTCTTC. The chain recombines TRBV7-3 with TRBJ2-1; TRBD2 matches 7 bases. After removal of 8 bases from V and 0 bases from J, the junction contained 4 bases not matched to a gene. CDR3 size: 14 residues. The germline CDR1 and CDR2 sequences are SGHTA and FQGTGA. Full variable domain (missing parts from reference TRBV7-3 and TRBJ2-1): GAGVSQTPSNKVTEKGKYVELRCDPISGHTALYWYRQSLGQGPEFLIYFQGTGAADDSGLPNDRFFAVRPEGSVSTLKIQRTERGDSAVYLCASGRDHSYNEQFFGPGTRLTVL.

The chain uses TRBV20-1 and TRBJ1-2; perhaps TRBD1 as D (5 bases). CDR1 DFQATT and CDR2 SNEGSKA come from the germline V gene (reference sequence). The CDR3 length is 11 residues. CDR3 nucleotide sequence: TGCAGGGGGGGATCAGACTATGGCTACACCTTC. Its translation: CRGGSDYGYTF.

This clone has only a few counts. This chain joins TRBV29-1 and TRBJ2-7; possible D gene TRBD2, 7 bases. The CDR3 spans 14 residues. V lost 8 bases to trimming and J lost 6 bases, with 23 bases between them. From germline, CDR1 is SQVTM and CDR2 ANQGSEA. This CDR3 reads CSTRTAPGRGEQYF. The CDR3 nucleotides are TGCAGCACCCGGACAGCCCCGGGGAGGGGCGAGCAGTACTTC.

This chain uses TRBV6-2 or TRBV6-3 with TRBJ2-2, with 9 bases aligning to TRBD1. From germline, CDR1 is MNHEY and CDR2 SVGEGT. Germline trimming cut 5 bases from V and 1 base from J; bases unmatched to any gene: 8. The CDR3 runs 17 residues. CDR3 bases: TGTGCCAGCAGTCCCTGGGGGACAGGGAAGAACACCGGGGAGCTGTTTTTT. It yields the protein CASSPWGTGKNTGELFF.

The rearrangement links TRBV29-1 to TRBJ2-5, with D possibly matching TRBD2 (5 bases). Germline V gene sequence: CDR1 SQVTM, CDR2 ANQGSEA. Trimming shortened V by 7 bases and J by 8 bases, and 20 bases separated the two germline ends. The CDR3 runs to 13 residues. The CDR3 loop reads CSAPDLFQITQYF. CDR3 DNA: TGCAGCGCCCCGGACTTGTTTCAGATAACCCAGTACTTC.

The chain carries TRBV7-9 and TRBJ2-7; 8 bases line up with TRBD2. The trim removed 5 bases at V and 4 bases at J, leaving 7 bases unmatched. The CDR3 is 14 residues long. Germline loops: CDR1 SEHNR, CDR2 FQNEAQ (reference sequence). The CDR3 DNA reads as TGTGCCAGCAGCACCCAGCGGGAGCAGTACGAGCAGTACTTC. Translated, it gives CASSTQREQYEQYF.

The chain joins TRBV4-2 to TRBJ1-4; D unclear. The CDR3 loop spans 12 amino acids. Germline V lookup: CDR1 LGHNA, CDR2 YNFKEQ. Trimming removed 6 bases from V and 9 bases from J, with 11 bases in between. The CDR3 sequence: CASRPTGKKLFF. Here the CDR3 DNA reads TGTGCCAGCAGACCGACGGGGAAAAAACTGTTTTTT.

The chain's CDR3 is CASSPPGTRGYNEQFF. CDR3 DNA: TGTGCCAGCTCACCACCCGGGACTAGGGGCTACAATGAGCAGTTCTTC. The rearrangement links TRBV18 to TRBJ2-1; 8 bases fit TRBD2. J was trimmed by 3 bases and V by 0 bases; bases with no gene match: 4. Germline CDR1 and CDR2: KGHSH and LQKENI. The CDR3 loop spans 16 amino acids.

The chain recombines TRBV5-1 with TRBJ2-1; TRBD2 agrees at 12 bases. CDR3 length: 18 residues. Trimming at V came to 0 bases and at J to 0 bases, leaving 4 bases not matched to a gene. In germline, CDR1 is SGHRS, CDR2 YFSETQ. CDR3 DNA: TGCGCCAGCAGCTTGGGTCTAGCGGGAGGGCGCTCCTACAATGAGCAGTTCTTC. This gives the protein CASSLGLAGGRSYNEQFF.

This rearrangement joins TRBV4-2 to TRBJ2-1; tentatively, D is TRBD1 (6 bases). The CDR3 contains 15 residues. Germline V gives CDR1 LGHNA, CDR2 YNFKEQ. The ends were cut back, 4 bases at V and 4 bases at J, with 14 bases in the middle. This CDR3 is CASSLNSDRYNEQFF. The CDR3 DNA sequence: TGTGCCAGCAGCCTCAATTCCGACAGGTACAATGAGCAGTTCTTC.